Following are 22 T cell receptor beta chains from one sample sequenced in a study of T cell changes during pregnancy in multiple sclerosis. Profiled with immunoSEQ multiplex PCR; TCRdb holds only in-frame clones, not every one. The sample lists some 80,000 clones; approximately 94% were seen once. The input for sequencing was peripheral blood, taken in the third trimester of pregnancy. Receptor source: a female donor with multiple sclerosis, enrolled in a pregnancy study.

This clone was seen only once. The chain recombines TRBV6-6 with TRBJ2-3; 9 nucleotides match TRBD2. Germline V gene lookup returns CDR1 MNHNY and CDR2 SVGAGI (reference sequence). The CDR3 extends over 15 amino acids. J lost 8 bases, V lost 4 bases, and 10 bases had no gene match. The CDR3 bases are TGTGCCAGCAGTTCTGCTAGCGGGGTGCCGGGTACGCAGTATTTT. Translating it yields CASSSASGVPGTQYF.

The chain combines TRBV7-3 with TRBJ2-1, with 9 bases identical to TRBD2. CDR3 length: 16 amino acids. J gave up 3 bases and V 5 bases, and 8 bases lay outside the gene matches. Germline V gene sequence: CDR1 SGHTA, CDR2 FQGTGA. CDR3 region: CASSPIAGASYNEQFF. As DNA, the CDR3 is TGTGCCAGCAGCCCGATAGCGGGGGCAAGCTACAATGAGCAGTTCTTC.

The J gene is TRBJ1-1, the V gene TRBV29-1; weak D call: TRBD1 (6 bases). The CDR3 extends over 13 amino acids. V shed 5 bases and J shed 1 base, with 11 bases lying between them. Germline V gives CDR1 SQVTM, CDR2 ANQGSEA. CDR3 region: CSVSTGSNTEAFF. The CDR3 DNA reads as TGCAGCGTTTCTACAGGGTCGAACACTGAAGCTTTCTTT.

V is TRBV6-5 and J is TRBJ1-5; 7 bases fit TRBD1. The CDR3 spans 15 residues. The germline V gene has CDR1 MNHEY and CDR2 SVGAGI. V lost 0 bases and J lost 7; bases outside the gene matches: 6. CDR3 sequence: CASSYSDREGQPQHF. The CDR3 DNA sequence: TGTGCCAGCAGTTACTCTGACAGGGAAGGCCAGCCCCAGCATTTT.

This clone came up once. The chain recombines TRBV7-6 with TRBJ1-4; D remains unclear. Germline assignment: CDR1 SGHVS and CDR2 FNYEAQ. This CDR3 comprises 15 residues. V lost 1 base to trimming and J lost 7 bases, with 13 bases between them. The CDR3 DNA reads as TGTGCCAGCAGCTTAGTAGCCCCACGCGGTGAAAAACTGTTTTTT. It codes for CASSLVAPRGEKLFF.

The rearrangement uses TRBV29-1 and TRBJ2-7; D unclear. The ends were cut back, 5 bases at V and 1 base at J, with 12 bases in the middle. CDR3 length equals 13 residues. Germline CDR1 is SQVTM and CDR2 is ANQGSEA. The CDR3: CSVLSTESYEQYF. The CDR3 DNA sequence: TGCAGCGTTCTCTCAACGGAGTCCTACGAGCAGTACTTC.

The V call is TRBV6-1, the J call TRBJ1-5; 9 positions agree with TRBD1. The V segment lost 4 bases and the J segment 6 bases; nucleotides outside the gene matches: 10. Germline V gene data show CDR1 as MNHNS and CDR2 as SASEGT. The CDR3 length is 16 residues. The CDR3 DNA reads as TGTGCCAGCAGTGGGACACCGGGACAGGGAGGTCAGCCCCAGCATTTT. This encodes CASSGTPGQGGQPQHF.

For the CDR3, the DNA is TGTGCCAGCAGGGCGGACAGGAGCTCCTACAATGAGCAGTTCTTC. Translating it yields CASRADRSSYNEQFF. This chain joins TRBV6-5 and TRBJ2-1, with 7 bases fitting TRBD1. The V segment lost 6 bases and the J segment 0 bases; nucleotides outside the gene matches: 5. CDR3 size: 15 residues. Germline assignment: CDR1 MNHEY and CDR2 SVGAGI.

CDR3 sequence: CASSTRGSYNEQFF. The CDR3 DNA follows: TGTGCCAGTAGTACCAGGGGGTCCTACAATGAGCAGTTCTTC. The rearrangement uses TRBV19 and TRBJ2-1; 7 bases are shared with TRBD1. V lost 4 bases and J lost 1; bases outside the gene matches: 1. The CDR3 runs 14 residues. Per the germline V gene, CDR1 is LNHDA and CDR2 is SQIVND (reference sequence).

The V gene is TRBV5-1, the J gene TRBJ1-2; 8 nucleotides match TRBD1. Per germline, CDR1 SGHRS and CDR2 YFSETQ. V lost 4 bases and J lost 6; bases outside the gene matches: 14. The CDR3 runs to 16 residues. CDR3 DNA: TGCGCCAGCAGCACGGATGACAGGGGCAGTTGGGATGGCTACACCTTC. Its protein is CASSTDDRGSWDGYTF.

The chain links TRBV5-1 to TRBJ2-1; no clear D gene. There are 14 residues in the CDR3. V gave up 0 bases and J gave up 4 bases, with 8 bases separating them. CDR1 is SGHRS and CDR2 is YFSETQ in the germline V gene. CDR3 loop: CASSLEWLYNEQFF. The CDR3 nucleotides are TGCGCCAGCAGCTTGGAATGGCTTTACAATGAGCAGTTCTTC.

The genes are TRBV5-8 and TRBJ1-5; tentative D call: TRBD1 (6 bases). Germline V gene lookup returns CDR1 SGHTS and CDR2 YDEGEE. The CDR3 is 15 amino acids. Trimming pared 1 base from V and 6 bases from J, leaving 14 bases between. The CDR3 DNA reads TGTGCCAGCAGCTTGAGGGCAGGGGACCCTCAGCCCCAGCATTTT. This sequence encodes CASSLRAGDPQPQHF.

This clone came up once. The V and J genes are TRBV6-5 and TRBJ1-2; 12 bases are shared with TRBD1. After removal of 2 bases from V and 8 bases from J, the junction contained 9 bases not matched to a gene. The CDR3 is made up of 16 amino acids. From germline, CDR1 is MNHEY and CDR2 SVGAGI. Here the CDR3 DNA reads TGTGCCAGCAGTTACACCCCCCCCGGGACAGGGGGCGGCTACACCTTC. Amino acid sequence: CASSYTPPGTGGGYTF.

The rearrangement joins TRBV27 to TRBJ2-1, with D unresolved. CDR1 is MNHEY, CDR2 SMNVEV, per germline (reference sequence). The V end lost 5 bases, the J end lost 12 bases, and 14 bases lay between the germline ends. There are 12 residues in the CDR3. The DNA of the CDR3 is TGTGCCAGCAGTCCTAACGGGTTGGGGCAGTTCTTC. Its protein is CASSPNGLGQFF.

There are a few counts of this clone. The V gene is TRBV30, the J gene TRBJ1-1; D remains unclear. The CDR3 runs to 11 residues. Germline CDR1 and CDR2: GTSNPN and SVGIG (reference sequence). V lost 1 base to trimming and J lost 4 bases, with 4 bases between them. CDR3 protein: CAWSDSTEAFF. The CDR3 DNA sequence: TGTGCCTGGAGTGACAGCACTGAAGCTTTCTTT.

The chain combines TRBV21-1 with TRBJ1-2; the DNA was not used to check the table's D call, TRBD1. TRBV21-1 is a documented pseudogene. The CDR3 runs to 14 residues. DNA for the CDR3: TGTGCCAGCCCGATAACAGAGTCTAACTATGGCTACACCTTC. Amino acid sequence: CASPITESNYGYTF.

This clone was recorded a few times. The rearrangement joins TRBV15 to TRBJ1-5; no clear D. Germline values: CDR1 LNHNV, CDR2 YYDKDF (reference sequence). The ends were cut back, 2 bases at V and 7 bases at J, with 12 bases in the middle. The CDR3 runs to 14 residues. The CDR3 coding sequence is TGTGCCACCAGCAGATCTTCGACAATCCAGCCCCAGCATTTT. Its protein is CATSRSSTIQPQHF.

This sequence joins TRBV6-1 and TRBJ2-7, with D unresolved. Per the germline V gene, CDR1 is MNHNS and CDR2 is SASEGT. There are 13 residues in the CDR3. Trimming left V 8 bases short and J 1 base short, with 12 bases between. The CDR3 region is CASCPAPSYEQYF. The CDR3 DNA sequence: TGTGCCAGCTGTCCAGCGCCGTCCTACGAGCAGTACTTC.

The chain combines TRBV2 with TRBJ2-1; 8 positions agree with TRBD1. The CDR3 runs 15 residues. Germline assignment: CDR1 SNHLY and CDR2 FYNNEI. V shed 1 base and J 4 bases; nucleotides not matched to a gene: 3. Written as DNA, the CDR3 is TGTGCCAGCAGTGAAGGGGACAGGCCTTACAATGAGCAGTTCTTC. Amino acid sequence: CASSEGDRPYNEQFF.

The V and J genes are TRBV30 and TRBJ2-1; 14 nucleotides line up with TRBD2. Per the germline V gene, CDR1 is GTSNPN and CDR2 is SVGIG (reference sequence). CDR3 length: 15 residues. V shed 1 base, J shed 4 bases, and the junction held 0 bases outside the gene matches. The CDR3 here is CAWSGTSGGYNEQFF. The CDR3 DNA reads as TGTGCCTGGAGTGGGACTAGCGGGGGGTACAATGAGCAGTTCTTC.

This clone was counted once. CDR3 protein: CAISVAGTGRGNEQFF. As DNA, the CDR3 is TGTGCCATCAGTGTCGCCGGGACAGGGCGTGGTAATGAGCAGTTCTTC. The gene calls are TRBV10-3 and TRBJ2-1; 9 nucleotides match TRBD1. V lost 4 bases to trimming and J lost 7 bases; unmatched junction nucleotides: 11. Per the germline V gene, CDR1 is ENHRY and CDR2 is SYGVKD. The CDR3 length is 16 residues.

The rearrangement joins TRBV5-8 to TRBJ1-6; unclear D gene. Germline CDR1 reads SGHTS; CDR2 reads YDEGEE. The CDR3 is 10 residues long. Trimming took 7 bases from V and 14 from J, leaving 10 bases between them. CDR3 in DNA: TGTGCCAGCCGGCATGCGGCCCTCCACTTT. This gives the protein CASRHAALHF.